These 30 T cell receptor beta chains were sequenced from one sample in a study of T cells in localized non-small cell lung cancer. The table came from immunoSEQ multiplex PCR; TCRdb's copy has only in-frame clones and leaves some out. The table has 12,000 or so clones, about four fifths seen once. The input for sequencing was peripheral blood, taken before any cancer treatment. The receptors derive from a male donor older than 55 with stage I lung adenocarcinoma.

This clone has just one count. The J gene is TRBJ1-6, the V gene TRBV2, with 9 bases fitting TRBD1. Germline V gives CDR1 SNHLY, CDR2 FYNNEI. This CDR3 is 16 amino acids long. With V trimmed by 5 bases and J by 6 bases, 8 bases remained unmatched. The CDR3 is CASSLSTGGGNSPLHF. For the CDR3, the DNA is TGTGCCAGCAGTCTGTCAACAGGGGGCGGTAATTCACCCCTCCACTTT.

The rearrangement uses TRBV5-5 and TRBJ2-2; tentative D call: TRBD2 (6 bases). The CDR3 consists of 13 residues. Germline loops: CDR1 SGHKS, CDR2 YYEKEE (reference sequence). The V end was cut by 7 bases, the J end by 6 bases, with 13 bases between. The CDR3 spells CASGGERSGELFF. The CDR3, as DNA: TGTGCCAGCGGAGGGGAGAGGTCCGGGGAGCTGTTTTTT.

This clone was found once. The chain uses TRBV5-1 and TRBJ2-7, with D unresolved. CDR1 is SGHRS and CDR2 is YFSETQ in the germline V gene. The CDR3 length is 14 residues. Trimming pared 0 bases from V and 7 bases from J, leaving 14 bases between. CDR3 coding DNA: TGCGCCAGCAGCTTGGGAGCCCCTTCGAGGGAGCAGTACTTC. Its protein is CASSLGAPSREQYF.

The rearrangement links TRBV28 to TRBJ2-3; TRBD2 is a possible D gene (6 bases). This CDR3 contains 14 residues. Germline loops: CDR1 MDHEN, CDR2 SYDVKM. Deletions cut 3 bases from V and 6 bases from J, with 13 bases between. CDR3 sequence reads: CASSFTGGRDTQYF. Here the CDR3 DNA reads TGTGCCAGCAGTTTTACCGGGGGACGCGATACGCAGTATTTT.

The chain carries TRBV5-4 and TRBJ2-4; perhaps TRBD2 as D (5 bases). Deletions cut 0 bases from V and 8 bases from J, with 15 bases between. The germline gives CDR1 SGHNT, CDR2 YYREEE (reference sequence). The CDR3 has 15 residues. In DNA, the CDR3 is TGTGCCAGCAGCTTGGATGGGAGTATAGGCGACATTCAGTACTTC. It is translated as CASSLDGSIGDIQYF.

The V gene is TRBV7-8, the J gene TRBJ2-3; TRBD1 might be the D (5 bases). This CDR3 comprises 14 residues. V shed 4 bases and J shed 0 bases, with 8 bases lying between them. Germline values: CDR1 SGHVS, CDR2 FQNEAQ. The CDR3 protein is CASSSGISTDTQYF. The DNA for the CDR3 is TGTGCCAGCAGCTCAGGGATCAGCACAGATACGCAGTATTTT.

This chain joins TRBV4-1 and TRBJ2-5; tentative D call: TRBD1 (5 bases). Germline loops: CDR1 MGHRA, CDR2 YSYEKL. This CDR3 has 14 amino acids. Trimming removed 1 base at V and 0 bases at J, with 6 bases between. The CDR3: CASSQGGHQETQYF. In DNA, the CDR3 is TGCGCCAGCAGCCAAGGGGGCCACCAAGAGACCCAGTACTTC.

The rearrangement uses TRBV6-1 and TRBJ1-2; TRBD1 matches 8 bases. CDR3 length: 15 amino acids. CDR1 MNHNS and CDR2 SASEGT come from the germline V gene. The J segment lost 5 bases and the V segment lost 0 bases, leaving 5 bases of the junction unmatched. The CDR3 DNA reads as TGTGCCAGCAGTGAAGCGGGCCAGGGGGCTTATGGCTACACCTTC. It specifies CASSEAGQGAYGYTF.

In this sample, this clone turned up once. This chain connects TRBV5-1 to TRBJ2-7; 8 bases map to TRBD2. V shed 0 bases, J shed 5 bases, and the junction held 4 bases outside the gene matches. Germline V gene sequence: CDR1 SGHRS, CDR2 YFSETQ. This CDR3 comprises 14 residues. CDR3 nucleotides: TGCGCCAGCAGCTTGGTGTTAGCGGGAAACGAGCAGTACTTC. It encodes CASSLVLAGNEQYF.

V gene TRBV7-9 combines with J gene TRBJ1-4; D unclear. This CDR3 region has 15 residues. Germline V CDR1 and CDR2: SEHNR, FQNEAQ (reference sequence). Trimming took off 5 bases at V and 3 bases at J, with 13 bases between the two ends. DNA of the CDR3: TGTGCCAGCAGCCCGACGACCGATTCTAATGAAAAACTGTTTTTT. Encoded protein: CASSPTTDSNEKLFF.

The chain uses TRBV20-1 and TRBJ2-5, with D perhaps matching TRBD1 (6 bases). The CDR3 consists of 11 residues. The germline V gene encodes CDR1 DFQATT and CDR2 SNEGSKA (reference sequence). Trimming removed 5 bases at V and 4 bases at J, with 8 bases between. The CDR3 DNA is TGCAGTGCTTTACAGGGAGAGACCCAGTACTTC. Protein product: CSALQGETQYF.

The chain recombines TRBV23-1 with TRBJ2-3; TRBD2 might be the D (5 bases). TRBV23-1 is assigned to the ORF class and has an uncertain function. Trimming took off 2 bases at V and 4 bases at J, with 10 bases between the two ends. The CDR3 is made up of 14 amino acids. CDR3 DNA sequence: TGCGCCAGCAGTCAACCGGAGGCTGCAGATACGCAGTATTTT. Translated, it gives CASSQPEAADTQYF.

V is TRBV27 and J is TRBJ2-2, with TRBD2 matching over 8 bases. The germline V gene has CDR1 MNHEY and CDR2 SMNVEV (reference sequence). This CDR3 is built from 14 residues. V trimming: 10 bases; J trimming: 4 bases; junction bases outside the gene matches: 8. CDR3 sequence (DNA): TGTGCCACCAAATGGACTAGCAGCACCGGGGAGCTGTTTTTT. Protein sequence: CATKWTSSTGELFF.

The rearrangement joins TRBV5-1 to TRBJ2-7; 16 nucleotides align to TRBD2. The CDR3 totals 17 residues. CDR1 and CDR2 from the germline V gene are SGHRS and YFSETQ. V shed 4 bases and J 3 bases; nucleotides not matched to a gene: 7. CDR3 sequence reads: CASSPMGLAGGRYEQYF. Here the CDR3 DNA reads TGCGCCAGCAGCCCCATGGGACTAGCGGGAGGGCGCTACGAGCAGTACTTC.

The rearrangement links TRBV5-4 to TRBJ1-6; unclear D gene. CDR1 and CDR2 (germline): SGHNT, YYREEE (reference sequence). The CDR3 is made up of 15 amino acids. The V end was cut by 6 bases, the J end by 0 bases, with 10 bases between. The CDR3 loop reads CASTPSPSYNSPLHF. DNA for the CDR3: TGTGCCAGCACCCCCAGCCCCTCCTATAATTCACCCCTCCACTTT.

The chain is built from TRBV5-1 and TRBJ2-1; 9 bases align to TRBD1. J lost 3 bases, V lost 9 bases, and 4 bases had no gene match. The CDR3 totals 13 residues. Germline values: CDR1 SGHRS, CDR2 YFSETQ. CDR3 coding DNA: TGCGCCACCGCGGGACAGGGCTACAATGAGCAGTTCTTC. This translates into CATAGQGYNEQFF.

This rearrangement joins TRBV30 to TRBJ1-4, with D perhaps TRBD1 (6 bases). CDR1 is GTSNPN and CDR2 is SVGIG in the germline V gene (reference sequence). V was trimmed by 4 bases and J by 3 bases, leaving 15 bases between them. The CDR3 has 15 residues. The CDR3 protein is CAWNSGGRANEKLFF. DNA of the CDR3: TGTGCCTGGAACAGTGGGGGGCGGGCTAATGAAAAACTGTTTTTT.

The chain links TRBV7-8 to TRBJ2-3; D is uncertain. The CDR3 loop spans 13 amino acids. V lost 5 bases and J 3 bases, leaving 9 bases between the germline ends. CDR1 and CDR2 (germline): SGHVS, FQNEAQ. The chain's CDR3 is CASSPRLTDTQYF. The CDR3 DNA follows: TGTGCCAGCAGCCCCCGCTTGACAGATACGCAGTATTTT.

The rearrangement links TRBV7-8 to TRBJ2-5, with D possibly being TRBD1 or TRBD2 (5 bases each). Per the germline V gene, CDR1 is SGHVS and CDR2 is FQNEAQ. The CDR3 is made up of 14 amino acids. Trimming cost V 4 bases and J 1 base, with 10 bases left between them. CDR3 residues: CASSSGTVQETQYF. As DNA, the CDR3 is TGTGCCAGCAGCTCCGGGACGGTCCAAGAGACCCAGTACTTC.

The chain joins TRBV5-1 to TRBJ2-7; 8 nucleotides line up with TRBD2. The CDR3 has 15 residues. Germline V CDR1 and CDR2: SGHRS, YFSETQ. With 4 bases clipped from V and 5 bases from J, the junction kept 11 bases outside the gene matches. CDR3 protein: CASSLGAGVEDEQYF. In DNA form, the CDR3 reads TGCGCCAGCAGCCTAGGAGCGGGAGTAGAGGACGAGCAGTACTTC.

The J gene is TRBJ2-2, the V gene TRBV28; D may correspond to TRBD1 or TRBD2 (5 bases each). The CDR3 is 16 amino acids. Germline-derived CDR1 and CDR2 are MDHEN and SYDVKM. Trimming stripped 5 bases from V and 0 bases from J, with 13 bases between. This CDR3 is CASSPRGRTNTGELFF. The CDR3 DNA reads TGTGCCAGCAGTCCTCGGGGCAGAACGAACACCGGGGAGCTGTTTTTT.

This clone was observed a single time. This sequence joins TRBV29-1 and TRBJ2-1, with 7 bases that match TRBD2. J lost 6 bases, V lost 5 bases, and 4 bases had no gene match. The CDR3 sequence is 12 residues long. Germline V lookup: CDR1 SQVTM, CDR2 ANQGSEA. CDR3 sequence reads: CSVPTSINEQFF. The CDR3 DNA reads as TGCAGCGTTCCGACTAGCATCAATGAGCAGTTCTTC.

The chain recombines TRBV6-6 with TRBJ1-6, with D possibly matching TRBD1 (6 bases). Trimming cost V 0 bases and J 7 bases, with 13 bases left between them. The CDR3 spans 16 residues. CDR1 and CDR2 (germline): MNHNY, SVGAGI (reference sequence). CDR3 in DNA: TGTGCCAGCAGTTACTCCCCGCGGAGGGGGAATTCACCCCTCCACTTT. It specifies CASSYSPRRGNSPLHF.

This rearrangement joins TRBV28 to TRBJ2-4; maybe TRBD2 (5 bases). Deletions cut 6 bases from V and 3 bases from J, with 15 bases between. CDR1 and CDR2 from the germline V gene are MDHEN and SYDVKM. CDR3 length: 15 amino acids. CDR3 bases: TGTGCCAGCAGCCGAGGGAAGACTTTCAAAAACATTCAGTACTTC. It codes for CASSRGKTFKNIQYF.

This chain connects TRBV5-6 to TRBJ2-1; 7 nucleotides align to TRBD2. Trimming cost V 3 bases and J 8 bases; bases outside gene matches: 17. There are 17 residues in the CDR3. Germline assignment: CDR1 SGHDT and CDR2 YYEEEE. In nucleotides, the CDR3 is TGTGCCAGCAGCTCATGGGGGGGAGGACTCCTGTCGGATGAGCAGTTCTTC. Encoded protein: CASSSWGGGLLSDEQFF.

The chain employs TRBV28 and TRBJ2-5, with unresolved D. V lost 9 bases to trimming and J lost 5 bases, with 13 bases between them. In germline, CDR1 is MDHEN, CDR2 SYDVKM. CDR3 length: 12 residues. CDR3 amino acids: CASSPRVETQYF. The CDR3 coding sequence is TGTGCCAGTAGTCCGAGAGTGGAGACCCAGTACTTC.

The genes are TRBV7-6 and TRBJ2-1; 7 bases agree with TRBD2. The CDR3 sequence is 15 residues long. The germline V gene has CDR1 SGHVS and CDR2 FNYEAQ. After removal of 1 base from V and 7 bases from J, the junction contained 7 bases not matched to a gene. Here the CDR3 reads CASSLGSLGGNEQFF. Here the CDR3 DNA reads TGTGCCAGCAGCTTAGGATCGCTGGGGGGGAATGAGCAGTTCTTC. Together with reference TRBV7-6 and TRBJ2-1, the CDR3 gives the full variable domain: GAGVSQSPRYKVTKRGQDVALRCDPISGHVSLYWYRQALGQGPEFLTYFNYEAQQDKSGLPNDRFSAERPEGSISTLTIQRTEQRDSAMYRCASSLGSLGGNEQFFGPGTRLTVL.

The chain's CDR3 is CASSSHQGGSGALSGTDTQYF. The CDR3 DNA sequence: TGCGCCAGCAGCTCGCATCAAGGCGGAAGCGGGGCCCTTTCGGGCACAGATACGCAGTATTTT. The chain couples TRBV4-1 to TRBJ2-3; 7 nucleotides match TRBD2. Germline V lookup: CDR1 MGHRA, CDR2 YSYEKL. The CDR3 covers 21 residues. Losses at the gene ends were 5 bases for V and 1 base for J; bases not matched to a gene: 24.

The V call is TRBV7-6, the J call TRBJ2-7, with 8 bases fitting TRBD2. This CDR3 region has 12 residues. Per the germline V gene, CDR1 is SGHVS and CDR2 is FNYEAQ. J lost 6 bases, V lost 5 bases, and 3 bases had no gene match. The CDR3 coding sequence is TGTGCCAGCAGCCCGAGCGGGAGCGAGCAGTACTTC. Amino acids: CASSPSGSEQYF.

The rearrangement uses TRBV6-1 and TRBJ2-3; 12 bases align to TRBD2. Per the germline V gene, CDR1 is MNHNS and CDR2 is SASEGT. J lost 4 bases, V lost 8 bases, and 4 bases had no gene match. This CDR3 is 14 amino acids long. The CDR3 bases are TGTGCCAGCCGACGACTAGCGGGAGCAGATACGCAGTATTTT. Protein: CASRRLAGADTQYF.